This passage covers 28 T cell receptor beta chains from one sample sequenced in a study of cytotoxic CD8 clonotypes in ibrutinib-treated CLL. Data came from immunoSEQ multiplex PCR; TCRdb stores just in-frame clones and leaves some out. This sample yields 160,000 or so clones, of which around nine tenths are seen a single time; around 2.7% belongs to the top ten. Sequenced material: PBMCs, taken at disease progression, from a patient treated with ibrutinib. Every receptor here comes from a human donor with chronic lymphocytic leukemia.

In this sample, this clone turned up once. J is TRBJ2-3 and V is TRBV4-3; 11 nucleotides match TRBD2. The CDR3 loop spans 17 amino acids. Germline CDR1 and CDR2: LGHNA and YSLEER. The V gene end was trimmed by 1 base and the J gene end by 0 bases; junction bases not matched to a gene: 3. CDR3 loop: CASSQVRTSGSTDTQYF. CDR3 nucleotide sequence: TGCGCCAGCAGCCAAGTGAGGACTAGCGGGAGCACAGATACGCAGTATTTT.

The J gene is TRBJ2-3, the V gene TRBV7-2; 10 nucleotides line up with TRBD1. Germline values: CDR1 SGHTA, CDR2 FQGNSA. CDR3 length equals 15 residues. Losses at the gene ends were 5 bases for V and 2 bases for J; bases not matched to a gene: 4. This CDR3 reads CASSLDRGVTDTQYF. CDR3 DNA: TGTGCCAGCAGCCTGGACAGGGGGGTCACAGATACGCAGTATTTT.

V and J are TRBV5-1 and TRBJ2-7, with 8 bases fitting TRBD2. CDR1 and CDR2 from the germline V gene are SGHRS and YFSETQ. The CDR3 has 15 residues. Germline trimming cut 3 bases from V and 0 bases from J; bases unmatched to any gene: 5. The CDR3 nucleotides are TGCGCCAGCAGCTGGACTAGCTCGAGCTCCTACGAGCAGTACTTC. Amino acid sequence: CASSWTSSSSYEQYF.

The V and J genes are TRBV7-3 and TRBJ2-5, with D possibly TRBD1 on 6 matching bases. This CDR3 is built from 14 residues. The germline V and J ends were trimmed by 5 bases and 1 base, with 11 bases remaining between them. Per the germline V gene, CDR1 is SGHTA and CDR2 is FQGTGA. The CDR3 reads CASSPDRIQETQYF. The CDR3 DNA reads TGTGCCAGCAGCCCCGACAGGATCCAAGAGACCCAGTACTTC.

This clone was counted a single time. This chain links TRBV19 with TRBJ1-2; D call uncertain. The CDR3 is 15 residues long. The germline CDR1 and CDR2 sequences are LNHDA and SQIVND (reference sequence). V dropped 1 base and J dropped 6 bases, with 15 bases sitting between them. Here the CDR3 reads CASSIGAAVKDGYTF. Here the CDR3 DNA reads TGTGCCAGTAGTATAGGGGCGGCAGTGAAGGATGGCTACACCTTC.

The V and J genes are TRBV5-1 and TRBJ2-1, with D possibly called TRBD1 or TRBD2 (7 bases each). V dropped 3 bases and J dropped 2 bases, with 15 bases sitting between them. Germline values: CDR1 SGHRS, CDR2 YFSETQ. The CDR3 consists of 16 residues. As DNA, the CDR3 is TGCGCCAGCAGCTCGGAGCGGGACAGAGCCTACAATGAGCAGTTCTTC. It codes for CASSSERDRAYNEQFF.

The chain joins TRBV4-2 to TRBJ2-3; TRBD2 aligns across 8 bases. From germline, CDR1 is LGHNA and CDR2 YNFKEQ. This CDR3 has 16 amino acids. Trimming at V came to 0 bases and at J to 6 bases, leaving 8 bases not matched to a gene. CDR3: CASSQDLAGVGDTQYF. The CDR3, as DNA: TGTGCCAGCAGCCAAGATCTAGCGGGTGTAGGCGATACGCAGTATTTT.

V usage is TRBV30 and J usage is TRBJ2-3; 8 bases are shared with TRBD1. CDR1 and CDR2 from the germline V gene are GTSNPN and SVGIG (reference sequence). V lost 0 bases, J lost 1 base, and 3 bases stayed unmatched. This CDR3 has 15 residues. CDR3 nucleotide sequence: TGTGCCTGGAGTGTACTGGGACAGGGCACAGATACGCAGTATTTT. It encodes CAWSVLGQGTDTQYF.

This chain joins TRBV9 and TRBJ1-1; 9 bases map to TRBD1. Germline trimming cut 3 bases from V and 0 bases from J; bases unmatched to any gene: 3. CDR3 size: 15 residues. The germline CDR1 and CDR2 sequences are SGDLS and YYNGEE. This CDR3 reads CASSADRGMNTEAFF. As DNA, the CDR3 is TGTGCCAGCAGCGCGGACAGGGGAATGAACACTGAAGCTTTCTTT.

The chain links TRBV2 to TRBJ2-5; D uncertain. The CDR3 extends over 11 amino acids. The V gene lost 7 bases and the J gene lost 5 bases, with 8 bases spanning the gap. Germline-derived CDR1 and CDR2 are SNHLY and FYNNEI. CDR3 nucleotides: TGTGCCAGCATGAGGCAGGAGACCCAGTACTTC. Translation gives CASMRQETQYF.

The V gene is TRBV18, the J gene TRBJ1-5; TRBD1 might be the D (6 bases). CDR1 is KGHSH and CDR2 is LQKENI in the germline V gene. Trimming took off 6 bases at V and 2 bases at J, with 17 bases between the two ends. The length of the CDR3 is 16 residues. The CDR3 DNA reads as TGTGCCAGCTCCCCAAGGACAGATTCTCGCAATCAGCCCCAGCATTTT. This gives the protein CASSPRTDSRNQPQHF. Drawing the rest from reference TRBV18 and TRBJ1-5, the complete variable domain is NAGVMQNPRHLVRRRGQEARLRCSPMKGHSHVYWYRQLPEEGLKFMVYLQKENIIDESGMPKERFSAEFPKEGPSILRIQQVVRGDSAAYFCASSPRTDSRNQPQHFGDGTRLSIL.

The chain couples TRBV10-3 to TRBJ1-4; D is perhaps TRBD1 (5 bases). Germline assignment: CDR1 ENHRY and CDR2 SYGVKD. The CDR3 contains 15 residues. Trimming removed 0 bases from V and 5 bases from J, with 10 bases in between. As DNA, the CDR3 is TGTGCCATCAGTGAGTCGACGGCAGGGAATGAAAAACTGTTTTTT. Protein sequence: CAISESTAGNEKLFF.

CDR3 bases: TGCGCCAGCAGCCACCTACTTAGGGGCCGCGGTCACAATGAGCAGTTCTTC. This gives the protein CASSHLLRGRGHNEQFF. V gene TRBV4-1 combines with J gene TRBJ2-1; the D gene is possibly TRBD1 (5 bases). Germline CDR1 MGHRA, CDR2 YSYEKL. The CDR3 consists of 17 residues. V was clipped by 3 bases and J by 5 bases, with 20 bases between them.

V gene TRBV19 combines with J gene TRBJ2-2; D may be TRBD1 (5 bases). Germline CDR1 reads LNHDA; CDR2 reads SQIVND (reference sequence). Trimming stripped 4 bases from V and 1 base from J, with 10 bases between. The CDR3 consists of 15 residues. CDR3 residues: CASSTGHLNTGELFF. The CDR3 coding sequence is TGTGCCAGTAGTACAGGACACCTGAACACCGGGGAGCTGTTTTTT.

The sample holds one count of this clone. CDR3 sequence (DNA): TGTGCCAGCATCACTTATCCTGGGGCGCCGAACACCGGGGAGCTGTTTTTT. As protein: CASITYPGAPNTGELFF. The rearrangement uses TRBV2 and TRBJ2-2, with D possibly being TRBD1 (5 bases). Germline loops: CDR1 SNHLY, CDR2 FYNNEI. Trimming left V 7 bases short and J 0 bases short, with 18 bases between. There are 17 residues in the CDR3.

The chain links TRBV19 to TRBJ2-6; D might be TRBD2 (6 bases). Trimming stripped 5 bases from V and 0 bases from J, with 14 bases between. The CDR3 loop spans 17 amino acids. Germline CDR1 reads LNHDA; CDR2 reads SQIVND (reference sequence). CDR3 amino acids: CASSPAMGGSGANVLTF. CDR3 coding DNA: TGTGCCAGTAGTCCCGCGATGGGGGGCTCTGGGGCCAACGTCCTGACTTTC. Together with reference TRBV19 and TRBJ2-6, the CDR3 gives the full variable domain: DGGITQSPKYLFRKEGQNVTLSCEQNLNHDAMYWYRQDPGQGLRLIYYSQIVNDFQKGDIAEGYSVSREKKESFPLTVTSAQKNPTAFYLCASSPAMGGSGANVLTFGAGSRLTVL.

This clone occurred once. The genes are TRBV7-2 and TRBJ2-7; D unresolved. Looked up from germline, CDR1 is SGHTA and CDR2 is FQGNSA. V was shortened by 5 bases and J by 2 bases, with 16 bases between the two germline ends. CDR3 length equals 15 residues. The CDR3 loop reads CASSQVWHRAYEQYF. In nucleotides, the CDR3 is TGTGCCAGCAGCCAAGTCTGGCACCGGGCCTACGAGCAGTACTTC.

V is TRBV15 and J is TRBJ1-2, with D possibly matching TRBD1 (5 bases). Trimming removed 4 bases at V and 9 bases at J, with 18 bases between. Germline V CDR1 and CDR2: LNHNV, YYDKDF (reference sequence). The CDR3 is made up of 14 amino acids. The CDR3 protein is CATSMGSGTLSYTF. The DNA of the CDR3 is TGTGCCACCAGCATGGGCTCAGGGACTTTGAGCTACACCTTC. Full variable domain (remainder filled in from reference TRBV15 and TRBJ1-2): DAMVIQNPRYQVTQFGKPVTLSCSQTLNHNVMYWYQQKSSQAPKLLFHYYDKDFNNEADTPDNFQSRRPNTSFCFLDIRSPGLGDTAMYLCATSMGSGTLSYTFGSGTRLTVV.

A note on this clone: One base separates it from a far larger clone, so it is likely a read error. The V and J genes are TRBV2 and TRBJ2-7, with TRBD1 matching 9 bases. V shed 5 bases, J shed 0 bases, and the junction held 5 bases outside the gene matches. This CDR3 has 15 residues. Germline values: CDR1 SNHLY, CDR2 FYNNEI. CDR3 nucleotide sequence: TGTGCCAGCAGTCCCGGGACAGGGAACTCCTACGAGCAGTACTTC. Its protein is CASSPGTGNSYEQYF.

The chain combines TRBV11-3 with TRBJ1-5; a possible D gene is TRBD1 (5 bases). This CDR3 comprises 14 residues. Germline V CDR1 and CDR2: SGHNT, YENEEA. V was pared by 5 bases and J by 4 bases, with 12 bases between. DNA of the CDR3: TGTGCCAGCAGCGCCACCGGGGGTAATCAGCCCCAGCATTTT. Amino acid sequence: CASSATGGNQPQHF.

The chain has TRBV9 and TRBJ1-5, with 7 bases fitting TRBD1. Per the germline V gene, CDR1 is SGDLS and CDR2 is YYNGEE. V trimming: 0 bases; J trimming: 2 bases; junction bases outside the gene matches: 5. This CDR3 spans 16 amino acids. CDR3 in amino acids: CASSVGGDSRNQPQHF. DNA of the CDR3: TGTGCCAGCAGCGTAGGCGGGGACAGCCGCAATCAGCCCCAGCATTTT. Together with reference TRBV9 and TRBJ1-5, the CDR3 gives the full variable domain: DSGVTQTPKHLITATGQRVTLRCSPRSGDLSVYWYQQSLDQGLQFLIQYYNGEERAKGNILERFSAQQFPDLHSELNLSSLELGDSALYFCASSVGGDSRNQPQHFGDGTRLSIL.

In DNA, the CDR3 is TGCGCCAGCAGCACCGACAGGGTGTTGGTGAACACTGAAGCTTTCTTT. Amino acids: CASSTDRVLVNTEAFF. The chain recombines TRBV5-1 with TRBJ1-1; 7 bases fit TRBD1. After removal of 4 bases from V and 0 bases from J, the junction contained 9 bases not matched to a gene. There are 16 residues in the CDR3. Germline-derived CDR1 and CDR2 are SGHRS and YFSETQ. The whole variable domain, remainder taken from reference TRBV5-1 and TRBJ1-1, is KAGVTQTPRYLIKTRGQQVTLSCSPISGHRSVSWYQQTPGQGLQFLFEYFSETQRNKGNFPGRFSGRQFSNSRSEMNVSTLELGDSALYLCASSTDRVLVNTEAFFGQGTRLTVV.

V usage is TRBV7-2 and J usage is TRBJ1-1; D ambiguous. The CDR3 consists of 13 residues. The germline V gene encodes CDR1 SGHTA and CDR2 FQGNSA. V shed 3 bases and J shed 3 bases, with 8 bases lying between them. CDR3 sequence: CASSFNEYTEAFF. The CDR3 bases are TGTGCCAGCAGCTTTAATGAGTACACTGAAGCTTTCTTT.

The chain has TRBV11-3 and TRBJ2-7; TRBD1 matches 8 bases. J lost 5 bases, V lost 5 bases, and 11 bases had no gene match. Germline-derived CDR1 and CDR2 are SGHNT and YENEEA. This CDR3 has 15 amino acids. The CDR3: CASSVNRGLTNEQYF. As DNA, the CDR3 is TGTGCCAGCAGCGTCAACAGGGGGTTGACGAACGAGCAGTACTTC.

The CDR3 loop is CASSDDGDSNTGELFF. The CDR3 coding sequence is TGCGCCAGCAGTGACGACGGGGACAGCAACACCGGGGAGCTGTTTTTT. This sequence joins TRBV10-1 and TRBJ2-2; the match to TRBD1 covers 7 bases. Germline V gene lookup returns CDR1 WNHNN and CDR2 SYGVQD (reference sequence). CDR3 size: 16 residues. Unmatched junction bases numbered 6, after V lost 3 bases and J lost 2 bases.

V and J are TRBV4-3 and TRBJ2-7, with 7 bases identical to TRBD2. CDR3 length equals 15 residues. After removal of 0 bases from V and 3 bases from J, the junction contained 5 bases not matched to a gene. Germline CDR1 is LGHNA and CDR2 is YSLEER. The CDR3: CASSQERGGGYEQYF. The CDR3 DNA reads TGCGCCAGCAGCCAAGAACGTGGGGGGGGCTACGAGCAGTACTTC.

This clone was seen more than once but under ten times. The V gene is TRBV28, the J gene TRBJ2-7, with 7 bases identical to TRBD1. The CDR3 runs 17 residues. Per the germline V gene, CDR1 is MDHEN and CDR2 is SYDVKM. V was clipped by 3 bases and J by 3 bases; unmatched bases: 14. The CDR3 reads CASSFIGQARVFYEQYF. Here the CDR3 DNA reads TGTGCCAGCAGTTTTATAGGACAGGCTAGAGTTTTCTACGAGCAGTACTTC.

Regarding this clone: Its ends do not fully match the called genes, so a read error is possible. This rearrangement joins TRBV7-7 to TRBJ2-3; 13 bases agree with TRBD2. Germline CDR1 SSHAT, CDR2 FNYEAQ (reference sequence). This CDR3 contains 16 residues. In nucleotides, the CDR3 is TGTGCTAGCAGCCTTCGGACTAGCGGGAGCGCAGATACGCAGTATTTT. This codes for CASSLRTSGSADTQYF.